This T cell receptor (beta chain) was recovered during a study of CD8 T cells in Susac syndrome. Reverse transcription of about 0.5 to 1 ug RNA was performed with random hexamers. In TCRdb, the immunoSEQ multiplex PCR reads were re-called with MiXCR into one record per CDR3 protein. The sample includes under 300,000 distinct CDR3 sequences, approximately 95% of them seen just once. This clonotype was counted a single time. CDR1 is MDHEN, CDR2 SYDVKM, per germline. The length of the CDR3 is 14 residues. V lost 5 bases and J lost 2, with 12 bases in between. This clonotype was obtained from a human donor with Susac syndrome. The chain carries TRBV28 and TRBJ1-1; D is unresolved. Source material: CD4+ T cells from PBMCs. The CDR3: CASSNPGANTEAFF. The CDR3 DNA follows: TGTGCCAGCAGTAACCCGGGCGCAAACACTGAAGCTTTCTTT.